The 12 T cell receptor beta chains in this list originate from one sample, sequenced in a study of cytomegalovirus exposure and HLA in healthy donors. The PCR employed 60 Vbeta primers together with 13 Jbeta primers. TCRdb's table, derived via immunoSEQ multiplex PCR, lists solely in-frame clones and lacks some. The sample has about 180,000 clones, roughly 75% seen once. What was sequenced was PBMCs. The receptor source for this set is a man aged 40-49 years in good health and CMV-seronegative.

The CDR3 sequence is CASSQEWGSWTSPYEQYF. DNA of the CDR3: TGCGCCAGCAGCCAAGAATGGGGTTCGTGGACAAGCCCCTACGAGCAGTACTTC. The chain has TRBV4-3 and TRBJ2-7; perhaps TRBD1 as D (5 bases). This CDR3 has 18 amino acids. From germline, CDR1 is LGHNA and CDR2 YSLEER. V shed 0 bases and J shed 2 bases, with 20 bases lying between them.

This CDR3 reads CASSILPGQSSYEQYF. CDR3 DNA sequence: TGTGCCAGTAGTATACTACCGGGACAGAGCTCCTACGAGCAGTACTTC. This chain links TRBV19 with TRBJ2-7, with 7 bases lining up with TRBD1. Germline CDR1 LNHDA, CDR2 SQIVND (reference sequence). The CDR3 runs 16 residues. With 2 bases clipped from V and 0 bases from J, the junction kept 7 bases outside the gene matches.

The chain couples TRBV11-2 to TRBJ2-1, with 9 bases fitting TRBD1. This CDR3 is built from 16 residues. J lost 9 bases, V lost 3 bases, and 12 bases had no gene match. Germline CDR1 and CDR2: SGHAT and FQNNGV. In DNA form, the CDR3 reads TGTGCCAGCAGCTTCAGTCCGGGACAGGGCAGTAGTGAGCAGTTCTTC. Translated, it gives CASSFSPGQGSSEQFF.

This clone has only one observation. The rearrangement links TRBV2 to TRBJ2-5, with TRBD1 identical over 9 bases. In germline, CDR1 is SNHLY, CDR2 FYNNEI. V trimming: 8 bases; J trimming: 10 bases; junction bases outside the gene matches: 11. CDR3 length: 13 amino acids. The CDR3 loop reads CASLRDREGIQYF. The CDR3 coding sequence is TGTGCCAGCTTGCGGGACAGGGAAGGAATCCAGTACTTC.

J is TRBJ1-1 and V is TRBV25-1; 8 nucleotides align to TRBD1. This CDR3 spans 15 amino acids. From germline, CDR1 is MGHDK and CDR2 SYGVNS. V lost 3 bases to trimming and J lost 0 bases; unmatched junction nucleotides: 3. The CDR3 here is CASSDWTGMNTEAFF. The CDR3 coding sequence is TGTGCCAGCAGTGATTGGACAGGGATGAACACTGAAGCTTTCTTT.

V usage is TRBV21-1 and J usage is TRBJ2-2; the D call in the table, TRBD2, was not verified against the DNA. TRBV21-1 is a known pseudogene. The CDR3 sequence is 18 residues long. The CDR3 coding sequence is TGTGCCAGCAGCAAAGAGGGGCTAGCGCCGGCGAACACCGGGGAGCTGTTTTTT. Amino acids: CASSKEGLAPANTGELFF.

This chain connects TRBV25-1 to TRBJ2-7; maybe TRBD1 (6 bases). The V gene lost 5 bases and the J gene lost 6 bases, with 23 bases spanning the gap. The CDR3 totals 16 residues. Germline values: CDR1 MGHDK, CDR2 SYGVNS. The CDR3 loop is CASSQTRRDTRLEQYF. The CDR3 DNA follows: TGTGCCAGCAGTCAAACCCGCCGGGACACCCGCCTCGAGCAGTACTTC.

The chain recombines TRBV29-1 with TRBJ1-2; D may be TRBD1 (5 bases). CDR1 SQVTM and CDR2 ANQGSEA come from the germline V gene. CDR3 length: 14 amino acids. Trimming took 1 base from V and 2 from J, leaving 11 bases between them. The CDR3 DNA reads as TGCAGCGTTGAAGGGGCGGGGACCAACTATGGCTACACCTTC. This gives the protein CSVEGAGTNYGYTF. Full variable domain (remainder filled in from reference TRBV29-1 and TRBJ1-2): SAVISQKPSRDICQRGTSLTIQCQVDSQVTMMFWYRQQPGQSLTLIATANQGSEATYESGFVIDKFPISRPNLTFSTLTVSNMSPEDSSIYLCSVEGAGTNYGYTFGSGTRLTVV.

In its sample, this clone was seen a few times. The gene calls are TRBV7-2 and TRBJ1-3; unclear D gene. From germline, CDR1 is SGHTA and CDR2 FQGNSA. There are 13 residues in the CDR3. V gave up 3 bases and J gave up 4 bases, with 7 bases separating them. Here the CDR3 DNA reads TGTGCCAGCAGCTTCAACCTAGGAAACACCATATATTTT. Protein sequence: CASSFNLGNTIYF.

The chain joins TRBV13 to TRBJ2-1; 13 nucleotides agree with TRBD2. Germline CDR1 and CDR2: PRHDT and FYEKMQ (reference sequence). With V trimmed by 5 bases and J by 7 bases, 5 bases remained unmatched. The CDR3 spans 15 residues. The CDR3 reads CASSARTSGGNEQFF. The CDR3 coding sequence is TGTGCCAGCAGCGCGCGGACTAGCGGGGGTAATGAGCAGTTCTTC.

The chain combines TRBV11-2 with TRBJ1-1; 10 nucleotides match TRBD1. V lost 4 bases, J lost 0 bases, and 11 bases stayed unmatched. CDR3 length: 18 amino acids. Per the germline V gene, CDR1 is SGHAT and CDR2 is FQNNGV. The CDR3 DNA follows: TGTGCCAGCAGCTCAAAAATACCGGGACAGGGGCTGAACACTGAAGCTTTCTTT. Protein sequence: CASSSKIPGQGLNTEAFF.

This clone has a handful of counts. As DNA, the CDR3 is TGTGCCAGCAGCTTGAGCGGCGCGAGAGGGGGCTACACCTTC. Amino acid sequence: CASSLSGARGGYTF. V gene TRBV5-4 combines with J gene TRBJ1-2, with D unresolved. The CDR3 is made up of 14 amino acids. Trimming shortened V by 1 base and J by 8 bases, and 15 bases separated the two germline ends. CDR1 and CDR2 from the germline V gene are SGHNT and YYREEE (reference sequence). The entire variable domain, with the rest obtained from reference TRBV5-4 and TRBJ1-2, is as follows: ETGVTQSPTHLIKTRGQQVTLRCSSQSGHNTVSWYQQALGQGPQFIFQYYREEENGRGNFPPRFSGLQFPNYSSELNVNALELDDSALYLCASSLSGARGGYTFGSGTRLTVV.